These 26 T cell receptor beta chains share one sample of origin, sequenced in a study of shared clonotypes between healthy human individuals. Clones were read by immunoSEQ multiplex PCR, and TCRdb kept only the in-frame ones, dropping some. The sample includes some 2.1 million clones, 85% to 95% seen only once; the top ten take approximately 0.13%. The specimen was naive CD4+ T cells sorted from blood. The sample's subset: CD45RA+ positively selected. The receptors were sampled from a man aged 18-30 years in good health.

The chain joins TRBV23-1 to TRBJ2-7, with TRBD1 identical over 8 bases. TRBV23-1 is known as an ORF, though its function is uncertain. This CDR3 spans 16 amino acids. V lost 7 bases to trimming and J lost 5 bases; unmatched junction nucleotides: 16. CDR3 sequence (DNA): TGCGCCAGCACCCAAGGCCCAGGGGGCGCGAAGAACGAGCAGTACTTC. Its protein product is CASTQGPGGAKNEQYF.

The chain employs TRBV6-1 and TRBJ1-2; D is uncertain. The CDR3 sequence is 14 residues long. The germline gives CDR1 MNHNS, CDR2 SASEGT. The V gene lost 3 bases and the J gene lost 4 bases, with 12 bases spanning the gap. The CDR3, as DNA: TGTGCCAGCAGTGAGGTTGCAGACCTCTATGGCTACACCTTC. As protein: CASSEVADLYGYTF.

This chain uses TRBV5-1 with TRBJ2-7, with 7 bases lining up with TRBD1. CDR1 SGHRS and CDR2 YFSETQ come from the germline V gene. V dropped 4 bases and J dropped 8; count of bases not matched to a gene: 6. The length of the CDR3 is 12 residues. The CDR3 nucleotides are TGCGCCAGCAGCCCACAGGGGAATAAGCAGTACTTC. Its protein product is CASSPQGNKQYF.

This chain uses TRBV13 with TRBJ2-5, with 9 bases matching TRBD2. The CDR3 totals 16 residues. Trimming at V came to 4 bases and at J to 3 bases, leaving 9 bases not matched to a gene. Germline V gene data show CDR1 as PRHDT and CDR2 as FYEKMQ (reference sequence). CDR3 DNA sequence: TGTGCCAGCAGCTCATCTCTAGCGGGAAAGGAAGAGACCCAGTACTTC. Translation gives CASSSSLAGKEETQYF.

This sequence joins TRBV2 and TRBJ1-5; 7 bases align to TRBD1. The CDR3 is 16 amino acids. V gave up 2 bases and J gave up 4 bases; unmatched junction bases: 8. Germline V gene data show CDR1 as SNHLY and CDR2 as FYNNEI. The CDR3 nucleotides read TGTGCCAGCAGTGAACAAACAGGGGCAGGAAATCAGCCCCAGCATTTT. Its protein is CASSEQTGAGNQPQHF.

V and J are TRBV25-1 and TRBJ1-1; 8 bases are a match to TRBD1. This CDR3 is 15 amino acids long. Germline-derived CDR1 and CDR2 are MGHDK and SYGVNS. J gave up 0 bases and V 3 bases, and 3 bases lay outside the gene matches. For the CDR3, the DNA is TGTGCCAGCAGTGACCCGGACAGGGTGAACACTGAAGCTTTCTTT. This encodes CASSDPDRVNTEAFF.

The chain has TRBV7-2 and TRBJ2-2; TRBD1 agrees at 9 bases. The J segment lost 3 bases and the V segment lost 5 bases, leaving 4 bases of the junction unmatched. Germline V gene data show CDR1 as SGHTA and CDR2 as FQGNSA. The CDR3 is 15 residues long. The CDR3 loop is CASSPDRGDTGELFF. The DNA of the CDR3 is TGTGCCAGCAGCCCGGACAGGGGCGACACCGGGGAGCTGTTTTTT.

This clone has just one count. The chain couples TRBV29-1 to TRBJ1-1, with 8 bases matching TRBD1. This CDR3 region has 16 residues. Per germline, CDR1 SQVTM and CDR2 ANQGSEA. J was trimmed by 1 base and V by 4 bases; bases with no gene match: 11. The DNA of the CDR3 is TGCAGCGTTGGCCGGTCGGGACAGGTTTGGAACACTGAAGCTTTCTTT. Its translation: CSVGRSGQVWNTEAFF.

This clone has more than one count but fewer than ten. This chain connects TRBV21-1 to TRBJ1-2. TRBV21-1 is annotated as a pseudogene. The CDR3 has 13 residues. The CDR3 loop is CASSKNGSHGYTF. The CDR3 region has the DNA TGTGCCAGCAGCAAGAATGGGAGCCATGGCTACACCTTC.

This CDR3 is CASSDYNKNIQYF. DNA of the CDR3: TGTGCCAGCAGTGACTACAACAAAAACATTCAGTACTTC. This chain uses TRBV6-5 with TRBJ2-4, with a possible D match to TRBD2 (5 bases). The germline V and J ends were trimmed by 5 bases and 3 bases, with 8 bases remaining between them. There are 13 residues in the CDR3. In germline, CDR1 is MNHEY, CDR2 SVGAGI.

The chain has TRBV18 and TRBJ2-7; TRBD1 aligns across 7 bases. The V gene end was trimmed by 10 bases and the J gene end by 0 bases; junction bases not matched to a gene: 6. The CDR3 runs 13 residues. Per the germline V gene, CDR1 is KGHSH and CDR2 is LQKENI. DNA of the CDR3: TGTGCCACCAGGGACAGCCCCTCCTACGAGCAGTACTTC. Protein: CATRDSPSYEQYF.

This sequence joins TRBV14 and TRBJ2-2; unclear D gene. V gave up 3 bases and J gave up 5 bases, with 10 bases separating them. This CDR3 is 14 amino acids long. Germline values: CDR1 SGHDN, CDR2 FVKESK. The CDR3 sequence: CASSHQAKTGELFF. As DNA, the CDR3 is TGTGCCAGCAGCCATCAGGCCAAGACCGGGGAGCTGTTTTTT. Full variable domain (missing parts from reference TRBV14 and TRBJ2-2): EAGVTQFPSHSVIEKGQTVTLRCDPISGHDNLYWYRRVMGKEIKFLLHFVKESKQDESGMPNNRFLAERTGGTYSTLKVQPAELEDSGVYFCASSHQAKTGELFFGEGSRLTVL.

The chain has TRBV7-6 and TRBJ2-1, with D maybe TRBD1 (5 bases). V dropped 6 bases and J dropped 8 bases, with 8 bases sitting between them. Germline values: CDR1 SGHVS, CDR2 FNYEAQ. The CDR3 has 11 residues. The CDR3 bases are TGTGCCAGCAGACAAGGGGATGAGCAGTTCTTC. It codes for CASRQGDEQFF.

To note about this clone: An end of the junction differs from the germline gene, which may be a read error. The genes are TRBV6-6 and TRBJ1-3; D may be TRBD1 (6 bases). CDR1 and CDR2 (germline): MNHNY, SVGAGI (reference sequence). The CDR3 has 12 residues. For the CDR3, the DNA is TGTGCTAGCAGGGGACCTGGAAACACCATATATTTT. Its protein is CASRGPGNTIYF.

V and J are TRBV7-9 and TRBJ1-1; D is possibly TRBD1 (5 bases). V was shortened by 10 bases and J by 11 bases, with 20 bases between the two germline ends. The CDR3 sequence is 12 residues long. Germline CDR1 SEHNR, CDR2 FQNEAQ (reference sequence). Here the CDR3 DNA reads TGTGCCACCTCAACCGATGACCAGGGCGCTTTCTTT. It specifies CATSTDDQGAFF. The entire variable domain, with the rest obtained from reference TRBV7-9 and TRBJ1-1, is as follows: DTGVSQNPRHKITKRGQNVTFRCDPISEHNRLYWYRQTLGQGPEFLTYFQNEAQLEKSRLLSDRFSAERPKGSFSTLEIQRTEQGDSAMYLCATSTDDQGAFFGQGTRLTVV.

J is TRBJ2-3 and V is TRBV7-3, with 7 bases lining up with TRBD1. The germline V gene has CDR1 SGHTA and CDR2 FQGTGA. V shed 5 bases, J shed 2 bases, and the junction held 7 bases outside the gene matches. This CDR3 spans 15 amino acids. CDR3 nucleotide sequence: TGTGCCAGCAGCCCCCGACAGGGCCCCACAGATACGCAGTATTTT. Translated: CASSPRQGPTDTQYF.

The CDR3 DNA is TGTGCCAGCAGCCCAGGACAGAATACCTACGAGCAGTACTTC. Its protein product is CASSPGQNTYEQYF. V usage is TRBV7-9 and J usage is TRBJ2-7; a weak D match, TRBD1 (6 bases). Germline V lookup: CDR1 SEHNR, CDR2 FQNEAQ (reference sequence). The CDR3 is 14 amino acids. With 5 bases removed from V and 2 bases from J, the gap between germline ends came to 13 bases.

The chain couples TRBV4-1 to TRBJ2-7, with a tentative D call TRBD1 (5 bases). Per germline, CDR1 MGHRA and CDR2 YSYEKL. The CDR3 runs 15 residues. V lost 0 bases to trimming and J lost 3 bases, with 12 bases between them. The CDR3 protein is CASSQDSGLNYEQYF. The CDR3 DNA reads as TGCGCCAGCAGCCAAGACTCAGGGTTAAACTACGAGCAGTACTTC.

This clone was seen only once. The V call is TRBV10-3, the J call TRBJ1-1, with a weak D call TRBD1 (6 bases). This CDR3 contains 14 residues. CDR1 and CDR2 from the germline V gene are ENHRY and SYGVKD. The V gene lost 0 bases and the J gene lost 4 bases, with 9 bases spanning the gap. The CDR3 is CAISESEGGTEAFF. The DNA of the CDR3 is TGTGCCATCAGTGAGTCTGAAGGGGGCACTGAAGCTTTCTTT.

In the case of this clone: Other nucleotide sequences in the sample specify the same CDR3. The V call is TRBV28, the J call TRBJ1-4; no reliable D call. CDR3 length: 12 amino acids. The germline CDR1 and CDR2 sequences are MDHEN and SYDVKM. Trimming took 3 bases from V and 3 from J, leaving 2 bases between them. The CDR3 coding sequence is TGTGCCAGCAGTTTGCCTAATGAAAAACTGTTTTTT. Protein product: CASSLPNEKLFF.

The CDR3 nucleotides read TGTGCCAGCTCACCACTAGAGCGGCCACCCCTCCACTTT. Translation gives CASSPLERPPLHF. This chain connects TRBV18 to TRBJ1-6; D gene ambiguous. The CDR3 runs 13 residues. V lost 1 base and J lost 11, with 9 bases in between. Germline CDR1 KGHSH, CDR2 LQKENI.

The J gene is TRBJ2-7, the V gene TRBV6-1; D remains ambiguous. CDR1 and CDR2 (germline): MNHNS, SASEGT. V dropped 11 bases and J dropped 1 base, with 9 bases sitting between them. The CDR3 extends over 11 amino acids. CDR3 protein: CASQASYEQYF. In DNA form, the CDR3 reads TGTGCCTCACAAGCTTCCTACGAGCAGTACTTC.

The chain carries TRBV25-1 and TRBJ1-5; 9 nucleotides align to TRBD1. Germline trimming cut 8 bases from V and 6 bases from J; bases unmatched to any gene: 5. Germline V gene sequence: CDR1 MGHDK, CDR2 SYGVNS. This CDR3 region has 13 residues. The CDR3 nucleotides read TGTGCCAGCGCCGGGACAGGGATTCAGCCCCAGCATTTT. It yields the protein CASAGTGIQPQHF.

V gene TRBV5-1 combines with J gene TRBJ2-5; D possibly matches TRBD1 or TRBD2 (5 bases each). CDR1 is SGHRS, CDR2 YFSETQ, per germline. Trimming pared 3 bases from V and 4 bases from J, leaving 19 bases between. The CDR3 covers 16 residues. The CDR3 nucleotides are TGCGCCAGCAGCTGGACCGGGACGGCCTCCCGAGAGACCCAGTACTTC. Residues: CASSWTGTASRETQYF.

The chain combines TRBV29-1 with TRBJ1-4, with D tentatively TRBD1 (5 bases). The CDR3 sequence is 11 residues long. Germline V gives CDR1 SQVTM, CDR2 ANQGSEA. V lost 7 bases and J lost 5, with 8 bases in between. The CDR3 here is CSGQQNEKLFF. The CDR3 DNA is TGCAGCGGACAGCAAAATGAAAAACTGTTTTTT.

The chain has TRBV5-6 and TRBJ2-7; 8 bases match TRBD2. The CDR3 runs 15 residues. Germline loops: CDR1 SGHDT, CDR2 YYEEEE. The V gene end was trimmed by 2 bases and the J gene end by 0 bases; junction bases not matched to a gene: 4. The CDR3 loop is CASSFGLAGSYEQYF. CDR3 coding DNA: TGTGCCAGCAGCTTCGGGCTAGCGGGCTCCTACGAGCAGTACTTC.